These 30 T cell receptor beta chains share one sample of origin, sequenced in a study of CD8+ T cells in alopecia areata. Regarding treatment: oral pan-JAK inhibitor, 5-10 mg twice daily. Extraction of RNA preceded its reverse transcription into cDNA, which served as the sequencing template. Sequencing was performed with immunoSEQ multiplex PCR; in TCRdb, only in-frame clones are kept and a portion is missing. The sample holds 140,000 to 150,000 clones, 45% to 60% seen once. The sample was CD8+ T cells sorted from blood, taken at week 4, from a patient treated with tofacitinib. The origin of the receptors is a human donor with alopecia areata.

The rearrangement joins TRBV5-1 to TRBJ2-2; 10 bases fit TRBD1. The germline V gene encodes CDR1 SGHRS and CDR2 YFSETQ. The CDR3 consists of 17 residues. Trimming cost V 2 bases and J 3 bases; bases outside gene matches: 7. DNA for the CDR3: TGCGCCAGCAGCTTTTACCGGGACAGGGGCTACACCGGGGAGCTGTTTTTT. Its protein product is CASSFYRDRGYTGELFF.

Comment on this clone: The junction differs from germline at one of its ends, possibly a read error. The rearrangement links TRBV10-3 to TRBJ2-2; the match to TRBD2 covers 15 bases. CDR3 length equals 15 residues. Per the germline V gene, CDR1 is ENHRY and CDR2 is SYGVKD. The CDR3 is CASSWTSGGAGELFF. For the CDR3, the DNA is TGTGCCAGCAGTTGGACTAGCGGGGGGGCCGGGGAGCTGTTTTTT.

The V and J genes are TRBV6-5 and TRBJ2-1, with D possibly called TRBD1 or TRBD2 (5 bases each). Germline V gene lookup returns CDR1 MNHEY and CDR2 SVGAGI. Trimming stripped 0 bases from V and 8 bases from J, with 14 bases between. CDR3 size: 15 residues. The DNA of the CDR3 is TGTGCCAGCAGTTACTCGGGGGAAGGGATCGATGAGCAGTTCTTC. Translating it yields CASSYSGEGIDEQFF.

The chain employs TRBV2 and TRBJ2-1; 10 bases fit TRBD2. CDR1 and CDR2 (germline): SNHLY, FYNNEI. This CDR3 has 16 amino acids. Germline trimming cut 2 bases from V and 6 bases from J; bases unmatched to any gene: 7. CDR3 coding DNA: TGTGCCAGCAGTGAAACTGGGACTAGCGTTTTCAATGAGCAGTTCTTC. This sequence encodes CASSETGTSVFNEQFF.

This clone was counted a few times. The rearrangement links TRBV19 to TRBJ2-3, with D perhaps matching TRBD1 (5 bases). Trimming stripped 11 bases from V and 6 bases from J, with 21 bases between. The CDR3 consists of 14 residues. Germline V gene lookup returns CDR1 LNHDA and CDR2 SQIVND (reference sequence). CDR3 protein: CAPRDKGNVDTQYF. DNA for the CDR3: TGTGCCCCTAGAGACAAGGGGAACGTGGATACGCAGTATTTT.

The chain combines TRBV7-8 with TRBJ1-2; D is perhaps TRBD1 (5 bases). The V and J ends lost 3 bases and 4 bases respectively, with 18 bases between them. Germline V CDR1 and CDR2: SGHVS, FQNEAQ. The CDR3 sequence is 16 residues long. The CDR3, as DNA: TGTGCCAGCAGCTTCGACACCCCCGACAGATTCTATGGCTACACCTTC. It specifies CASSFDTPDRFYGYTF.

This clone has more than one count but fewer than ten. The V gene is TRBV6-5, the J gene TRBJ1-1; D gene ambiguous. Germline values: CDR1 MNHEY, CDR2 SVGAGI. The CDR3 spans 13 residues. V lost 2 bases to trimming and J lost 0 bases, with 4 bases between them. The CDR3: CASSYAMNTEAFF. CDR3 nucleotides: TGTGCCAGCAGTTACGCTATGAACACTGAAGCTTTCTTT.

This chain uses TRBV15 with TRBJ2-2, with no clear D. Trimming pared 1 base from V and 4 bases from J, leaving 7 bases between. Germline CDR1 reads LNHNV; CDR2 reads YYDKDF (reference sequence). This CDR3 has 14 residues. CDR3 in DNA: TGTGCCACCAGCAGAGGACGGAGCACCGGGGAGCTGTTTTTT. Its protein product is CATSRGRSTGELFF.

CDR3 loop: CATPAGTGELFF. The CDR3 region has the DNA TGTGCCACGCCGGCGGGCACCGGGGAGCTGTTTTTT. This chain connects TRBV19 to TRBJ2-2; tentatively, D is TRBD2 (5 bases). V was shortened by 10 bases and J by 4 bases, with 10 bases between the two germline ends. This CDR3 is built from 12 residues. Germline values: CDR1 LNHDA, CDR2 SQIVND (reference sequence).

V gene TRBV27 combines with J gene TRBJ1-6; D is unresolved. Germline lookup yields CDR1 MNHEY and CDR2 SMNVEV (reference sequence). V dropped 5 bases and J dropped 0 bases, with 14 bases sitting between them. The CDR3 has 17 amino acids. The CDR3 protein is CASSPNLQSSYNSPLHF. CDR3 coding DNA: TGTGCCAGCAGTCCAAACCTACAGAGCTCCTATAATTCACCCCTCCACTTT.

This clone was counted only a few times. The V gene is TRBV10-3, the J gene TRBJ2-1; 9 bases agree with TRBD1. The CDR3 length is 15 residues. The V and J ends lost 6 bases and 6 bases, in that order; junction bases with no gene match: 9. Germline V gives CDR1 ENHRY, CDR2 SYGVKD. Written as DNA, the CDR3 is TGTGCCATCAGGCCTGACAGGGGGGTTGGCAATGAGCAGTTCTTC. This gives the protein CAIRPDRGVGNEQFF.

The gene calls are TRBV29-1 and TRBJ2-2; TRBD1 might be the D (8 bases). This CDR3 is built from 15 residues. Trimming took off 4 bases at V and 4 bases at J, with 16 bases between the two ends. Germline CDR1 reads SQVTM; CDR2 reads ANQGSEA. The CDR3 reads CSVGGGQEGTGELFF. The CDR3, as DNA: TGCAGCGTTGGCGGGGGACAGGAGGGCACCGGGGAGCTGTTTTTT.

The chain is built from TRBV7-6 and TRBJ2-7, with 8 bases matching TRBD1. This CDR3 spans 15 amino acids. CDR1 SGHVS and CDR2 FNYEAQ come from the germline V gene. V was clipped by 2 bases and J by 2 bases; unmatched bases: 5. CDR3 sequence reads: CASSLSTGDTYEQYF. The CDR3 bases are TGTGCCAGCAGCTTATCGACAGGGGACACCTACGAGCAGTACTTC.

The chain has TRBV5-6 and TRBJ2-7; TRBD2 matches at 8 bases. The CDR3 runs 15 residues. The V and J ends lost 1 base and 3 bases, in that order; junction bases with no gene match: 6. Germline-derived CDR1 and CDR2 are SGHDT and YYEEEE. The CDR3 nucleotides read TGTGCCAGCAGCTTGAGCCTAGCGGGTTTCTACGAGCAGTACTTC. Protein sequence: CASSLSLAGFYEQYF.

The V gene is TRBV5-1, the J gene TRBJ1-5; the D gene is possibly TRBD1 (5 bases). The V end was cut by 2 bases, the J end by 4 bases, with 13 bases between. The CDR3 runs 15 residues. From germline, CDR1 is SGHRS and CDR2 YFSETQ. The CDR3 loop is CASSFRRGINQPQHF. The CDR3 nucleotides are TGCGCCAGCAGCTTCCGACGGGGGATTAATCAGCCCCAGCATTTT.

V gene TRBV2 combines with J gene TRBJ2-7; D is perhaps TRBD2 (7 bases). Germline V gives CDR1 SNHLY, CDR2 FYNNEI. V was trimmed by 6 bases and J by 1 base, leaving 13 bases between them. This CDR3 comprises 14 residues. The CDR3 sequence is CASRAGALSYEQYF. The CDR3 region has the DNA TGTGCCAGCAGGGCGGGGGCCTTATCCTACGAGCAGTACTTC.

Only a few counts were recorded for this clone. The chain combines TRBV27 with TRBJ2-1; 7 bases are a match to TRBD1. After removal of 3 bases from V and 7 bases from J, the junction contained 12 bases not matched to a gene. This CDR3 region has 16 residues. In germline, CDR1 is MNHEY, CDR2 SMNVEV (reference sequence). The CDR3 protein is CASSFSFGTAKNEQFF. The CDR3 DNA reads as TGTGCCAGCAGTTTTAGTTTTGGGACAGCCAAAAATGAGCAGTTCTTC.

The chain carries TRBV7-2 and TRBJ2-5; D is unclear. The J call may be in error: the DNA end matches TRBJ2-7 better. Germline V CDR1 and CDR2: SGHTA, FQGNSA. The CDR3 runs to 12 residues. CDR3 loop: CASSFQAYEQYF. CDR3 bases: TGTGCCAGCAGCTTTCAGGCCTACGAGCAGTACTTC.

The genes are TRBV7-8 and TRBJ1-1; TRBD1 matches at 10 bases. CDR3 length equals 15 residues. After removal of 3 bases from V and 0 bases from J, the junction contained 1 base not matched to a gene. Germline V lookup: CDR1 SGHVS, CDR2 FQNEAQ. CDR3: CASSLDRGMNTEAFF. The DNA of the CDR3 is TGTGCCAGCAGCTTGGACAGGGGGATGAACACTGAAGCTTTCTTT.

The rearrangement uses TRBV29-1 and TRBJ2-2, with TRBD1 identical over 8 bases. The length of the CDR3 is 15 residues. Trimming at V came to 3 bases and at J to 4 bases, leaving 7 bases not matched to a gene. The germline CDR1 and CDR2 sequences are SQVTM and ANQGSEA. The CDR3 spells CSVDGWTGSTGELFF. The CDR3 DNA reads TGCAGCGTTGATGGGTGGACAGGGAGCACCGGGGAGCTGTTTTTT.

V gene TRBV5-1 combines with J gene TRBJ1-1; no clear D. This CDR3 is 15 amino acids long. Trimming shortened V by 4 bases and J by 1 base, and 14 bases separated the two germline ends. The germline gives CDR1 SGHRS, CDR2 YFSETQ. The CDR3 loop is CASSNSRERNTEAFF. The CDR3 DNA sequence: TGCGCCAGCAGCAACAGTCGGGAGAGGAACACTGAAGCTTTCTTT.

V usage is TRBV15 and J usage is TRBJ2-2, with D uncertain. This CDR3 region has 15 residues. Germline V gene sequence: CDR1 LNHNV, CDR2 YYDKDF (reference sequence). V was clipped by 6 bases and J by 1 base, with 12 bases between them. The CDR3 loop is CATSPEIENTGELFF. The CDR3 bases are TGTGCCACCAGTCCTGAGATAGAGAACACCGGGGAGCTGTTTTTT. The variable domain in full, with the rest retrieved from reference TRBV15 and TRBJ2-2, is DAMVIQNPRYQVTQFGKPVTLSCSQTLNHNVMYWYQQKSSQAPKLLFHYYDKDFNNEADTPDNFQSRRPNTSFCFLDIRSPGLGDTAMYLCATSPEIENTGELFFGEGSRLTVL.

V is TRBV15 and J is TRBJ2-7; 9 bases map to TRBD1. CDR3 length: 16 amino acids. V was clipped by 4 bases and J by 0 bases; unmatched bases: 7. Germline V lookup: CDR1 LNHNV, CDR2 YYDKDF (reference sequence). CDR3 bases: TGTGCCACCAGCATGGGACAGGGCCTAAGCTCCTACGAGCAGTACTTC. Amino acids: CATSMGQGLSSYEQYF.

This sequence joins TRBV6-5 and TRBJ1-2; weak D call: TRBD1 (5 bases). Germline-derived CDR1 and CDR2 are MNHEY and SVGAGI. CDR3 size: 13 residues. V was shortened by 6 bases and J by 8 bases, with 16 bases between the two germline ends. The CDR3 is CASSTGGMGGYTF. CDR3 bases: TGTGCCAGCAGCACAGGCGGGATGGGCGGCTACACCTTC.

The CDR3 bases are TGTGCCAGCAGTTCCGACAGGGGAGATGGGGAAAAACTGTTTTTT. Protein product: CASSSDRGDGEKLFF. The V call is TRBV27, the J call TRBJ1-4; 8 nucleotides align to TRBD1. This CDR3 is built from 15 residues. Unmatched junction bases numbered 9, after V lost 4 bases and J lost 8 bases. Germline CDR1 and CDR2: MNHEY and SMNVEV (reference sequence).

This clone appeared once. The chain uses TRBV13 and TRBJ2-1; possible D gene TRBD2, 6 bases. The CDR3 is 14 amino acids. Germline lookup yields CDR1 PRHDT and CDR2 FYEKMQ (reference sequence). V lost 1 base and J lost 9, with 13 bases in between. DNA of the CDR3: TGTGCCAGCAGCTTAGCGACTAGTACAAGTGAGCAGTTCTTC. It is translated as CASSLATSTSEQFF.

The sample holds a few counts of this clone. CDR3 sequence: CASSSGLSYEQYF. The CDR3 region has the DNA TGTGCCAGCAGTTCAGGGTTATCCTACGAGCAGTACTTC. The rearrangement links TRBV27 to TRBJ2-7; D may be TRBD1 (5 bases). With 4 bases removed from V and 1 base from J, the gap between germline ends came to 8 bases. CDR1 MNHEY and CDR2 SMNVEV come from the germline V gene (reference sequence). The CDR3 totals 13 residues.

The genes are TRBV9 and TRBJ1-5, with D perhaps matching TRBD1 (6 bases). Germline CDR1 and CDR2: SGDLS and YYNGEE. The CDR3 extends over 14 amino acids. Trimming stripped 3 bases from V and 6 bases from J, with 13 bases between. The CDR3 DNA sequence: TGTGCCAGCAGCGAGGGGGGTGGCGGTCAGCCCCAGCATTTT. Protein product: CASSEGGGGQPQHF.

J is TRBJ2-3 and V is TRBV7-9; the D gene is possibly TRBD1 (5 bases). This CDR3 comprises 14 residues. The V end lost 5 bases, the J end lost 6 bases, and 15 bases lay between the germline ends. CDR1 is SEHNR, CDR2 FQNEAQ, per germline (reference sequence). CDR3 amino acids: CASSQTQGIDTQYF. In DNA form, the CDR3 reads TGTGCCAGCAGCCAAACTCAGGGTATTGATACGCAGTATTTT.

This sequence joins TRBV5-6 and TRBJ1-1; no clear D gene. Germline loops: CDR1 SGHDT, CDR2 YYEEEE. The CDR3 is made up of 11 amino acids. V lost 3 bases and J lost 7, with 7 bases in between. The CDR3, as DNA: TGTGCCAGCAGCTGGAGGAATGAAGCTTTCTTT. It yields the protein CASSWRNEAFF.